These 25 T cell receptor beta chains originate from one sample sequenced in a study of T cell changes during pregnancy in multiple sclerosis (dated by TCRdb to about 2019). The method was the immunoSEQ multiplex PCR assay. Imported from immuneACCESS, the table was reduced by TCRdb to in-frame sequences with V and J called. These copies leave out some clones; in studies compared against another copy, an unresolved V gene accounts for under half, and the cause of the remainder is not known. The sample records more than 35,000 clones, around nine tenths of which are singletons. The ten largest clones add up to just over 0.55% of the sample. Sequencing used CD4+ T cells from peripheral blood mononuclear cells, obtained in the first trimester of pregnancy. The receptors originated from a female donor with multiple sclerosis, enrolled in a pregnancy study.

The chain couples TRBV9 to TRBJ1-5; TRBD1 matches at 8 bases. CDR1 and CDR2 from the germline V gene are SGDLS and YYNGEE. CDR3 length equals 15 residues. Trimming removed 0 bases from V and 5 bases from J; junction bases left unmatched: 4. CDR3 DNA sequence: TGTGCCAGCAGCGTAGGCGGACAGGGTGATCAGCCCCAGCATTTT. Protein product: CASSVGGQGDQPQHF.

Only one count was recorded for this clone. This chain joins TRBV11-2 and TRBJ1-1; 8 bases map to TRBD1. Trimming removed 3 bases from V and 9 bases from J; junction bases left unmatched: 6. The CDR3 covers 13 residues. Germline V gives CDR1 SGHAT, CDR2 FQNNGV. The CDR3 DNA reads as TGTGCCAGCAGCTTGGACAGGGAGACTCAAGCTTTCTTT. Its translation: CASSLDRETQAFF.

The V call is TRBV7-6, the J call TRBJ1-2, with 7 bases lining up with TRBD1. The CDR3 covers 15 residues. Germline V gene sequence: CDR1 SGHVS, CDR2 FNYEAQ. V was clipped by 2 bases and J by 8 bases; unmatched bases: 11. Here the CDR3 reads CASSLIGGQEKGYTF. The CDR3, as DNA: TGTGCCAGCAGCTTAATAGGAGGACAGGAAAAAGGCTACACCTTC.

The V call is TRBV9, the J call TRBJ1-3; a possible D gene is TRBD1 (6 bases). Trimming cost V 6 bases and J 2 bases, with 6 bases left between them. This CDR3 contains 12 residues. CDR1 is SGDLS and CDR2 is YYNGEE in the germline V gene. CDR3 loop: CASKGAGNTIYF. CDR3 sequence (DNA): TGTGCCAGCAAGGGGGCTGGAAACACCATATATTTT.

As DNA, the CDR3 is TGTGCCAGCAGCTTCCCGACTAGCGGACAGACGAGCCAGTACTTC. Residues: CASSFPTSGQTSQYF. J is TRBJ2-5 and V is TRBV7-9, with 9 bases fitting TRBD2. CDR1 is SEHNR and CDR2 is FQNEAQ in the germline V gene (reference sequence). This CDR3 is built from 15 residues. Trimming cost V 3 bases and J 10 bases; bases outside gene matches: 12. The full variable domain, rest sourced from reference TRBV7-9 and TRBJ2-5, is DTGVSQNPRHKITKRGQNVTFRCDPISEHNRLYWYRQTLGQGPEFLTYFQNEAQLEKSRLLSDRFSAERPKGSFSTLEIQRTEQGDSAMYLCASSFPTSGQTSQYFGPGTRLLVL.

The chain recombines TRBV5-5 with TRBJ2-1, with a weak D call TRBD2 (5 bases). The CDR3 consists of 14 residues. Germline V gene sequence: CDR1 SGHKS, CDR2 YYEKEE (reference sequence). Trimming cost V 0 bases and J 7 bases, with 11 bases left between them. The CDR3 sequence: CASSLEVRVNEQFF. The CDR3 nucleotides read TGTGCCAGCAGCTTGGAGGTGCGGGTAAATGAGCAGTTCTTC.

By share of the sample, this clone is medium-sized (0.01 to 0.1%). The chain is built from TRBV19 and TRBJ1-5, with D tentatively TRBD1 (5 bases). Trimming stripped 3 bases from V and 2 bases from J, with 23 bases between. The CDR3 is 19 amino acids. Looked up from germline, CDR1 is LNHDA and CDR2 is SQIVND (reference sequence). CDR3 DNA sequence: TGTGCCAGTAGTATTGACCAGGAAACCTTTAAAGGGGGCAATCAGCCCCAGCATTTT. Its protein is CASSIDQETFKGGNQPQHF.

CDR3 in amino acids: CASSYSSTGGNYGYTF. Here the CDR3 DNA reads TGTGCCAGCAGTTACTCTTCTACAGGGGGTAACTATGGCTACACCTTC. The rearrangement joins TRBV6-6 to TRBJ1-2, with 8 bases fitting TRBD1. CDR1 MNHNY and CDR2 SVGAGI come from the germline V gene (reference sequence). CDR3 length equals 16 residues. J gave up 1 base and V 0 bases, and 4 bases lay outside the gene matches.

The rearrangement joins TRBV19 to TRBJ2-1, with 7 bases matching TRBD2. CDR1 LNHDA and CDR2 SQIVND come from the germline V gene (reference sequence). J lost 12 bases, V lost 2 bases, and 7 bases had no gene match. The CDR3 runs 13 residues. The CDR3 loop reads CASSILGRGRQFF. CDR3 nucleotides: TGTGCCAGTAGTATACTGGGGCGGGGGAGGCAGTTCTTC.

The genes are TRBV5-4 and TRBJ2-1; 7 nucleotides agree with TRBD2. The germline CDR1 and CDR2 sequences are SGHNT and YYREEE (reference sequence). V was clipped by 0 bases and J by 5 bases; unmatched bases: 5. The CDR3 consists of 15 residues. The CDR3 bases are TGTGCCAGCAGCTTGGATGCGGGAGCCCACAATGAGCAGTTCTTC. Its protein product is CASSLDAGAHNEQFF.

In DNA, the CDR3 is TGTGCCACCTACCAGACGGGACTAGCGGGAGTAAACAATGAGCAGTTCTTC. It codes for CATYQTGLAGVNNEQFF. This chain connects TRBV15 to TRBJ2-1, with 14 positions matching TRBD2. The CDR3 contains 17 residues. Per germline, CDR1 LNHNV and CDR2 YYDKDF (reference sequence). The V segment lost 8 bases and the J segment 5 bases; nucleotides outside the gene matches: 11.

The V call is TRBV2, the J call TRBJ2-1; 8 bases are shared with TRBD1. The CDR3 has 14 amino acids. V was pared by 1 base and J by 5 bases, with 1 base of the junction left unmatched. Germline values: CDR1 SNHLY, CDR2 FYNNEI. For the CDR3, the DNA is TGTGCCAGCAGTGAAGGGACAGGGAACAATGAGCAGTTCTTC. As protein: CASSEGTGNNEQFF.

The J gene is TRBJ1-2, the V gene TRBV27; D perhaps matches TRBD1 (6 bases). Germline loops: CDR1 MNHEY, CDR2 SMNVEV (reference sequence). The CDR3 has 13 amino acids. V gave up 5 bases and J gave up 8 bases, with 15 bases separating them. The CDR3 loop is CASSPQGYWGYTF. The CDR3 DNA follows: TGTGCCAGCAGTCCACAGGGCTACTGGGGCTACACCTTC.

This clone occurred a few times. This chain joins TRBV28 and TRBJ2-5; a possible D gene is TRBD2 (5 bases). This CDR3 region has 16 residues. CDR1 is MDHEN and CDR2 is SYDVKM in the germline V gene. V was pared by 4 bases and J by 2 bases, with 17 bases between. CDR3 coding DNA: TGTGCCAGCAGTTACCCGGGATCCCAAGGTCAAGAGACCCAGTACTTC. This gives the protein CASSYPGSQGQETQYF.

The chain links TRBV10-3 to TRBJ2-7; no firm D call. Germline assignment: CDR1 ENHRY and CDR2 SYGVKD. Deletions cut 6 bases from V and 2 bases from J, with 8 bases between. The CDR3 extends over 12 amino acids. The CDR3 coding sequence is TGTGCCATCAGCCAAATCCCCTACGAGCAGTACTTC. Translating it yields CAISQIPYEQYF.

The V and J genes are TRBV2 and TRBJ2-7; the match to TRBD1 covers 7 bases. Losses at the gene ends were 7 bases for V and 2 bases for J; bases not matched to a gene: 8. Germline values: CDR1 SNHLY, CDR2 FYNNEI. CDR3 length: 14 amino acids. This chain's CDR3 is CASNPGQQTYEQYF. CDR3 coding DNA: TGTGCCAGCAATCCGGGACAGCAAACCTACGAGCAGTACTTC.

The CDR3 is CASSTGQGIPYEQYF. CDR3 sequence (DNA): TGCGCCAGCAGCACCGGACAGGGGATCCCCTACGAGCAGTACTTC. This chain uses TRBV5-1 with TRBJ2-7, with 9 bases matching TRBD1. This CDR3 comprises 15 residues. Germline V lookup: CDR1 SGHRS, CDR2 YFSETQ. After removal of 4 bases from V and 2 bases from J, the junction contained 7 bases not matched to a gene.

The chain combines TRBV30 with TRBJ1-1; tentatively, D is TRBD1 (5 bases). The CDR3 loop spans 13 amino acids. CDR1 and CDR2 (germline): GTSNPN, SVGIG (reference sequence). The V and J ends lost 4 bases and 1 base respectively, with 10 bases between them. The CDR3 sequence is CAWTRTGNTEAFF. DNA for the CDR3: TGTGCCTGGACGAGAACAGGGAACACTGAAGCTTTCTTT.

The chain recombines TRBV18 with TRBJ2-7; D is unresolved. The germline V and J ends were trimmed by 3 bases and 3 bases, with 18 bases remaining between them. Germline CDR1 reads KGHSH; CDR2 reads LQKENI. The CDR3 runs to 16 residues. The CDR3 DNA reads as TGTGCCAGCTCACCCTTAACTGGTTATCCCCTCTACGAGCAGTACTTC. This gives the protein CASSPLTGYPLYEQYF. Complete variable domain (other parts from reference TRBV18 and TRBJ2-7): NAGVMQNPRHLVRRRGQEARLRCSPMKGHSHVYWYRQLPEEGLKFMVYLQKENIIDESGMPKERFSAEFPKEGPSILRIQQVVRGDSAAYFCASSPLTGYPLYEQYFGPGTRLTVT.

The chain combines TRBV30 with TRBJ2-2; D gene ambiguous. Germline lookup yields CDR1 GTSNPN and CDR2 SVGIG (reference sequence). Trimming stripped 2 bases from V and 1 base from J, with 5 bases between. The CDR3 loop spans 13 amino acids. For the CDR3, the DNA is TGTGCCTGGAGTCTAGGGAACACCGGGGAGCTGTTTTTT. Its protein product is CAWSLGNTGELFF.

V is TRBV2 and J is TRBJ2-2, with 11 bases fitting TRBD1. This CDR3 region has 17 residues. Germline CDR1 SNHLY, CDR2 FYNNEI. V trimming: 2 bases; J trimming: 6 bases; junction bases outside the gene matches: 8. The CDR3 bases are TGTGCCAGCAGTGAACCCCGCGGGACAGGGGGTCCCGGGGAGCTGTTTTTT. It translates to CASSEPRGTGGPGELFF.

The chain has TRBV6-1 and TRBJ2-2; perhaps TRBD2 as D (5 bases). CDR3 length: 15 residues. Trimming took 5 bases from V and 4 from J, leaving 14 bases between them. Germline CDR1 is MNHNS and CDR2 is SASEGT. As DNA, the CDR3 is TGTGCCAGCAGTTTCGGGCCAGGAGGCACCGGGGAGCTGTTTTTT. This codes for CASSFGPGGTGELFF.

This rearrangement joins TRBV30 to TRBJ2-7; 9 bases fit TRBD1. The CDR3 covers 14 residues. V shed 3 bases, J shed 6 bases, and the junction held 9 bases outside the gene matches. Germline CDR1 reads GTSNPN; CDR2 reads SVGIG (reference sequence). CDR3: CAWSPGQGIGEQYF. The CDR3, as DNA: TGTGCCTGGAGCCCGGGACAGGGAATCGGCGAGCAGTACTTC.

The chain links TRBV5-1 to TRBJ2-7; 9 bases are shared with TRBD1. CDR1 is SGHRS, CDR2 YFSETQ, per germline. The CDR3 loop spans 15 amino acids. V was pared by 4 bases and J by 4 bases, with 9 bases of the junction left unmatched. The CDR3: CASSQKQGASYEQYF. DNA of the CDR3: TGCGCCAGCAGCCAGAAACAGGGGGCGTCTTACGAGCAGTACTTC.

V is TRBV2 and J is TRBJ2-1; D is possibly TRBD2 (6 bases). Trimming left V 2 bases short and J 9 bases short, with 17 bases between. The germline CDR1 and CDR2 sequences are SNHLY and FYNNEI. This CDR3 has 15 amino acids. CDR3 sequence reads: CASSEKASAGTEQFF. In nucleotides, the CDR3 is TGTGCCAGCAGTGAAAAGGCTAGCGCCGGTACTGAGCAGTTCTTC.